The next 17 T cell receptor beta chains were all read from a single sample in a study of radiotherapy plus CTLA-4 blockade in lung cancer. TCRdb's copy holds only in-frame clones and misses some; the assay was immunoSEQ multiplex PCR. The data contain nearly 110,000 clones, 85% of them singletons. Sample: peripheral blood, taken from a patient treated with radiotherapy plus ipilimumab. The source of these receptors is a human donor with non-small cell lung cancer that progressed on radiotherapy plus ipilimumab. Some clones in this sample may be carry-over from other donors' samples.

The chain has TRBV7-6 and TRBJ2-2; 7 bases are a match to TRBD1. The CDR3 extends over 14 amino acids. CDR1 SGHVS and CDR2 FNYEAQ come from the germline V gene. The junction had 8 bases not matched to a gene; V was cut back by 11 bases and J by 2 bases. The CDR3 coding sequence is TGTGCCGGGATGACAGGGATTAACACCGGGGAGCTGTTTTTT. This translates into CAGMTGINTGELFF.

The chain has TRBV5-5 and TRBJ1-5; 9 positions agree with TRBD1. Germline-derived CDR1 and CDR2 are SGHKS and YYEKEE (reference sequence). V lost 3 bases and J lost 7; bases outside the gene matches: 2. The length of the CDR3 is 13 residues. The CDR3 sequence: CASSWDRDQPQHF. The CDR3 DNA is TGTGCCAGCAGCTGGGACAGGGACCAGCCCCAGCATTTT.

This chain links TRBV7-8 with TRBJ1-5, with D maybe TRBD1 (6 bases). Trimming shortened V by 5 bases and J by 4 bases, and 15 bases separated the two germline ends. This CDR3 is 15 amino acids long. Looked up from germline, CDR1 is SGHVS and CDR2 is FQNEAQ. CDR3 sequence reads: CASSGESGTNQPQHF. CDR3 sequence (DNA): TGTGCCAGCAGCGGGGAGTCAGGGACAAATCAGCCCCAGCATTTT.

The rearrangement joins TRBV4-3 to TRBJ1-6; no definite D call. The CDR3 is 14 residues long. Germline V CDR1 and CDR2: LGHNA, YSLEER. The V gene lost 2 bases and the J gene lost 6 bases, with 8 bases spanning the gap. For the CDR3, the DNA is TGCGCCAGCAGCCAACTTCCGATTAATTCACCCCTCCACTTT. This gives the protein CASSQLPINSPLHF.

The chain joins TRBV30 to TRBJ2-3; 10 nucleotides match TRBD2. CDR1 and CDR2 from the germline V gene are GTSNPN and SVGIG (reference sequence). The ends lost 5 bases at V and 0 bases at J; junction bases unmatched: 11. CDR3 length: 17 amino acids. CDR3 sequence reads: CAWFPGLAPISTDTQYF. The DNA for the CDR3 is TGTGCCTGGTTCCCGGGACTAGCGCCTATTAGCACAGATACGCAGTATTTT. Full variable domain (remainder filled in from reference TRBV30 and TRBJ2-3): SQTIHQWPATLVQPVGSPLSLECTVEGTSNPNLYWYRQAAGRGLQLLFYSVGIGQISSEVPQNLSASRPQDRQFILSSKKLLLSDSGFYLCAWFPGLAPISTDTQYFGPGTRLTVL.

The CDR3 region is CASSPGLAGAPETQYF. The DNA of the CDR3 is TGTGCCAGCAGCCCAGGACTAGCGGGGGCGCCGGAGACCCAGTACTTC. The chain employs TRBV7-3 and TRBJ2-5; TRBD2 agrees at 13 bases. The CDR3 consists of 16 residues. Germline CDR1 is SGHTA and CDR2 is FQGTGA. The V gene end was trimmed by 5 bases and the J gene end by 5 bases; junction bases not matched to a gene: 8.

In DNA form, the CDR3 reads TGTGCCAGCAGCCCGAATTATATGGAGACCCAGTACTTC. Translated, it gives CASSPNYMETQYF. The chain joins TRBV7-3 to TRBJ2-5; D unclear. This CDR3 is built from 13 residues. Germline V gene data show CDR1 as SGHTA and CDR2 as FQGTGA. Trimming left V 5 bases short and J 5 bases short, with 12 bases between.

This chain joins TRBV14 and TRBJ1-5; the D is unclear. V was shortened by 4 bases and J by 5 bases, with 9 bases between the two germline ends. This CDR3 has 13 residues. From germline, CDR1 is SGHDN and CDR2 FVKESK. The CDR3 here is CASSPQIDQPQHF. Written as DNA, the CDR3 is TGTGCCAGCAGCCCCCAGATCGATCAGCCCCAGCATTTT.

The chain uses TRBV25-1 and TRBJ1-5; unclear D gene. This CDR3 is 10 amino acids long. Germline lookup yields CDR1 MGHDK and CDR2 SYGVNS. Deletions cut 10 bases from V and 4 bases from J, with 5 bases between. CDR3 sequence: CATSNQPQHF. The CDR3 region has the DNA TGTGCCACCTCAAATCAGCCCCAGCATTTT.

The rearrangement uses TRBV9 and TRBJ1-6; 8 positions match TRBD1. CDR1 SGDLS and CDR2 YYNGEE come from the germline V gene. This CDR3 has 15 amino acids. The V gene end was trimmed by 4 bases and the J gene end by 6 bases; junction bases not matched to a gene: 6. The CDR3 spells CASSLQGAGNSPLHF. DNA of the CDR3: TGTGCCAGCAGCCTCCAGGGGGCGGGTAATTCACCCCTCCACTTT. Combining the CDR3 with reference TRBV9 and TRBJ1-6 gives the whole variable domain DSGVTQTPKHLITATGQRVTLRCSPRSGDLSVYWYQQSLDQGLQFLIQYYNGEERAKGNILERFSAQQFPDLHSELNLSSLELGDSALYFCASSLQGAGNSPLHFGNGTRLTVT.

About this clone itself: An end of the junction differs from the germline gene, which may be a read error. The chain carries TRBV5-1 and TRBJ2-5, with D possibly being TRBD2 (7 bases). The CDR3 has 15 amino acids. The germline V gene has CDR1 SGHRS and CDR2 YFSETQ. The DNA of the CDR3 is TGCGCCAGCAGAAGTGGATGGGGGGGGCAAGGGACCCAGTACTTC. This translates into CASRSGWGGQGTQYF. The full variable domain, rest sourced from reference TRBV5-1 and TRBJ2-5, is KAGVTQTPRYLIKTRGQQVTLSCSPISGHRSVSWYQQTPGQGLQFLFEYFSETQRNKGNFPGRFSGRQFSNSRSEMNVSTLELGDSALYLCASRSGWGGQGTQYFGPGTRLLVL.

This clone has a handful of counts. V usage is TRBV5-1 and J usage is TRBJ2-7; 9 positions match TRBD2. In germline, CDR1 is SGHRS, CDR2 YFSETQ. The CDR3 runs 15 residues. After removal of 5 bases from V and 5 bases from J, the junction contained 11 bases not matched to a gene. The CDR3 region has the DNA TGCGCCAGCAGGAATAGGGCTAGCGGGGTCAACGAGCAGTACTTC. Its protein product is CASRNRASGVNEQYF. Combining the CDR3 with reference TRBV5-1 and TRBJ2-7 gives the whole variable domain KAGVTQTPRYLIKTRGQQVTLSCSPISGHRSVSWYQQTPGQGLQFLFEYFSETQRNKGNFPGRFSGRQFSNSRSEMNVSTLELGDSALYLCASRNRASGVNEQYFGPGTRLTVT.

The CDR3 region has the DNA TGTGCCAGCAGCACCGGACCCGCCTTCTATAATTCACCCCTCCACTTT. It translates to CASSTGPAFYNSPLHF. The gene calls are TRBV7-6 and TRBJ1-6, with unresolved D. The CDR3 has 16 amino acids. Germline CDR1 and CDR2: SGHVS and FNYEAQ. The germline V and J ends were trimmed by 5 bases and 3 bases, with 14 bases remaining between them.

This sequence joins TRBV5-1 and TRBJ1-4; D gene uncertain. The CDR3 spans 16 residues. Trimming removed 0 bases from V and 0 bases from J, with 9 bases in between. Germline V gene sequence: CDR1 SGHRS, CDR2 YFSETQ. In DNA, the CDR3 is TGCGCCAGCAGCTTGGTCGCGGCAGCAACTAATGAAAAACTGTTTTTT. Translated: CASSLVAAATNEKLFF.

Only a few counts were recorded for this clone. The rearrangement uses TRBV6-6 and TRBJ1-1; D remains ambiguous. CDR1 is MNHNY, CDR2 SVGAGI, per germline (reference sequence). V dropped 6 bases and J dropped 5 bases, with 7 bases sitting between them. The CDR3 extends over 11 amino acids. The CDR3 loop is CASRGVTEAFF. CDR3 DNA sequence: TGTGCCAGCAGGGGAGTTACTGAAGCTTTCTTT.

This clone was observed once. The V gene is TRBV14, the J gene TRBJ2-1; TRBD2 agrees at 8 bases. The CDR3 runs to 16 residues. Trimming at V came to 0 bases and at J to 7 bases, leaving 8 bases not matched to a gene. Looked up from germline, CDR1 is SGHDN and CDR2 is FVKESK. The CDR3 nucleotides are TGTGCCAGCAGCCAAGAGGGGCGGGGGGTAAGGAATGAGCAGTTCTTC. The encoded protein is CASSQEGRGVRNEQFF. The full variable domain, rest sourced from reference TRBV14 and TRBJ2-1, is EAGVTQFPSHSVIEKGQTVTLRCDPISGHDNLYWYRRVMGKEIKFLLHFVKESKQDESGMPNNRFLAERTGGTYSTLKVQPAELEDSGVYFCASSQEGRGVRNEQFFGPGTRLTVL.

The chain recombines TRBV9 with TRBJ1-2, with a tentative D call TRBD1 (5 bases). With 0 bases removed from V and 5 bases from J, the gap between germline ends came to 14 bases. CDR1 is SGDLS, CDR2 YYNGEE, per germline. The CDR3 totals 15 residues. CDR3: CASSVDPAGQYGYTF. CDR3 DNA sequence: TGTGCCAGCAGCGTAGACCCCGCGGGGCAGTATGGCTACACCTTC.